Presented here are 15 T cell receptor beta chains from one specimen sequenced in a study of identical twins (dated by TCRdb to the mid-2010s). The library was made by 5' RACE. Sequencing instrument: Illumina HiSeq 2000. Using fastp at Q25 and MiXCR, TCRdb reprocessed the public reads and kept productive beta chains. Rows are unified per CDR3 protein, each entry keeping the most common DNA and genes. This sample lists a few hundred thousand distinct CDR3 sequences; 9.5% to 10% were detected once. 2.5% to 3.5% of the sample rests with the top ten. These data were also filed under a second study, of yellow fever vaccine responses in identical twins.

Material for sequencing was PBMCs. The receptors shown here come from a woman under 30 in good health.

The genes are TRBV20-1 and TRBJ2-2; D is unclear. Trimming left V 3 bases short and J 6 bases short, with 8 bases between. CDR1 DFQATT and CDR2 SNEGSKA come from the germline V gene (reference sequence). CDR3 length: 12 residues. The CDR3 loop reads CSASLAPGELFF. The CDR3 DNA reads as TGCAGTGCTAGTCTGGCCCCCGGGGAGCTGTTTTTT.

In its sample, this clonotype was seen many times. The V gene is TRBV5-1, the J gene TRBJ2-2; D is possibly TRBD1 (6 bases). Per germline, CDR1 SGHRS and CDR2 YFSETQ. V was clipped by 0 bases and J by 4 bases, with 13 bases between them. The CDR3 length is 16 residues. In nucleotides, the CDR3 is TGCGCCAGCAGCTTGGCCGGGACATTAATCACCGGGGAGCTGTTTTTT. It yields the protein CASSLAGTLITGELFF.

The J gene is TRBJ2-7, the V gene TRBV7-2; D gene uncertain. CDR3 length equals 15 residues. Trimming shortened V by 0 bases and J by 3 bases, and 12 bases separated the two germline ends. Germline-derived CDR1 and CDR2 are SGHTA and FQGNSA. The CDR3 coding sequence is TGTGCCAGCAGCTTAGCTTTGAGTAGTGGCTACGAGCAGTACTTC. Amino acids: CASSLALSSGYEQYF.

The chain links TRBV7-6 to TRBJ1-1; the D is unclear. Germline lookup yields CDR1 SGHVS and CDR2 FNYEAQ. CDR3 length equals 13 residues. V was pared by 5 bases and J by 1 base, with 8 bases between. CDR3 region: CASSEIKNTEAFF. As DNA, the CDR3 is TGTGCCAGCAGCGAGATTAAGAACACTGAAGCTTTCTTT.

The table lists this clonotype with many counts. This chain's CDR3 is CATSKFADTQYF. CDR3 bases: TGTGCCACCAGCAAGTTTGCAGATACGCAGTATTTT. The chain carries TRBV15 and TRBJ2-3; no reliable D call. The CDR3 spans 12 residues. V lost 4 bases to trimming and J lost 4 bases, with 6 bases between them. Germline V lookup: CDR1 LNHNV, CDR2 YYDKDF (reference sequence).

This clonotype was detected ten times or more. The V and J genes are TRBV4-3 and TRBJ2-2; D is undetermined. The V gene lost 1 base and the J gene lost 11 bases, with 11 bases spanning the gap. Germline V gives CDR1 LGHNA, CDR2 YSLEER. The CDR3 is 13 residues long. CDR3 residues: CASSQVAGGELFF. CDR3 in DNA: TGCGCCAGCAGCCAAGTCGCAGGCGGCGAGCTGTTTTTT.

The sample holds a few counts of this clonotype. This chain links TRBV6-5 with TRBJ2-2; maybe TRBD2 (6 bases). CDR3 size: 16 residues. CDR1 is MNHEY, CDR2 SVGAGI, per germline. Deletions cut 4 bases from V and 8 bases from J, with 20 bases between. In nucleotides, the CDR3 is TGTGCCAGCAGTTTATATCCCCGGAGGGGAATAGGGGAGCTGTTTTTT. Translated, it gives CASSLYPRRGIGELFF.

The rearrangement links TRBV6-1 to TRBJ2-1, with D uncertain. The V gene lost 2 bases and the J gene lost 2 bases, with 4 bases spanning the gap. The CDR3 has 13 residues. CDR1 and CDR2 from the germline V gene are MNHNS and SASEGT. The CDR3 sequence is CASSEWTYNEQFF. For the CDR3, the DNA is TGTGCCAGCAGTGAATGGACCTACAATGAGCAGTTCTTC.

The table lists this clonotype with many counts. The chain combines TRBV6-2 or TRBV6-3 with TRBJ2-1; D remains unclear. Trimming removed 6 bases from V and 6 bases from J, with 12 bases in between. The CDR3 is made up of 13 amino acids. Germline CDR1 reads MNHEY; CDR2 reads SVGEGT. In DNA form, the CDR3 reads TGTGCCAGCAGGGTCACGGGTGGCAATGAGCAGTTCTTC. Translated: CASRVTGGNEQFF.

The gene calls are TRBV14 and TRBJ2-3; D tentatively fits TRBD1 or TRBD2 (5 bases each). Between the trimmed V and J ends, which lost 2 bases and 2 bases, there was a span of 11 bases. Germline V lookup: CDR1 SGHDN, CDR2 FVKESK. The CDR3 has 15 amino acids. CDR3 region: CASSQLRGVTDTQYF. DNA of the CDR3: TGTGCCAGCAGCCAATTGCGAGGGGTCACAGATACGCAGTATTTT.

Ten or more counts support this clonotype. CDR3 loop: CASGPGTSGDNEQFF. CDR3 nucleotides: TGTGCTAGTGGTCCCGGGACTAGCGGAGACAATGAGCAGTTCTTC. This chain uses TRBV12-5 with TRBJ2-1; TRBD2 agrees at 11 bases. Per germline, CDR1 LGHNT and CDR2 FRNRAP. With 5 bases clipped from V and 5 bases from J, the junction kept 5 bases outside the gene matches. The CDR3 totals 15 residues.

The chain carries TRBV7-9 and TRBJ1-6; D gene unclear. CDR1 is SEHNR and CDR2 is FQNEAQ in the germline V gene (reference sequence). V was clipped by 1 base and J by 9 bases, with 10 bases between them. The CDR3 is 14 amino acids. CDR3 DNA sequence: TGTGCCAGCAGCTTAGGTCTCAGCATTTCACCCCTCCACTTT. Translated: CASSLGLSISPLHF.

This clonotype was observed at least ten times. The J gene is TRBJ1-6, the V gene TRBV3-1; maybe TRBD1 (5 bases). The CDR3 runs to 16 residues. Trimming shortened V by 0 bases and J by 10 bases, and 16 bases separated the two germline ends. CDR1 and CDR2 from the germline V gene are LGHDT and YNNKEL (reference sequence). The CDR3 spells CASSQDIPGRESPLHF. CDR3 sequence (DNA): TGTGCCAGCAGCCAAGATATCCCAGGGAGAGAGTCACCCCTCCACTTT.

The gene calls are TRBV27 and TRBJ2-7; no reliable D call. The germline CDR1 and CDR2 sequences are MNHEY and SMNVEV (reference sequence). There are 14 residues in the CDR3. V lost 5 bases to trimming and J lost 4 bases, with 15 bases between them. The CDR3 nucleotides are TGTGCCAGCAGTCCTAAAGATGGCGGTTACGAGCAGTACTTC. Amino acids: CASSPKDGGYEQYF.

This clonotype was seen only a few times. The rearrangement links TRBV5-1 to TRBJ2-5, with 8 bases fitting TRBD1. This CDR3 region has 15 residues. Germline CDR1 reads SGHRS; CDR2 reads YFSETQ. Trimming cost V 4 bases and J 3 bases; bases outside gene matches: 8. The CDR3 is CASSPETGAKETQYF. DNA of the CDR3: TGCGCCAGCAGCCCAGAGACAGGGGCAAAAGAGACCCAGTACTTC.